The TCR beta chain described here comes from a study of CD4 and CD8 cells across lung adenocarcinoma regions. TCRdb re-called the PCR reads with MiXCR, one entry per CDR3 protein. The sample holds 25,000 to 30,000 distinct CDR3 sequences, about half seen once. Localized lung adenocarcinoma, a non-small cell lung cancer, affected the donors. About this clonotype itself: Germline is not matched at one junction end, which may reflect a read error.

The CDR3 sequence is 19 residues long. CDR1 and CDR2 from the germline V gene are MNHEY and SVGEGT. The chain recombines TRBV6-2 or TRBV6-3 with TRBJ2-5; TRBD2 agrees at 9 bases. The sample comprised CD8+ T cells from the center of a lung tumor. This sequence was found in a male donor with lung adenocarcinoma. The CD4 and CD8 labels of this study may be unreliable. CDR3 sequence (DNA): TGTGCCAGCAGTTCGACTGGCGGGAGGGGGGGGCGTGACCAAGACACCCAGTACTTC. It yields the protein CASSSTGGRGGRDQDTQYF.